These T cell receptor beta chains were read from a single sample in a study of blood T cell repertoires in COVID-19. Libraries were prepared by immunoSEQ multiplex PCR; TCRdb keeps only in-frame clonotypes and omits some of them. The repertoire has about 230,000 clones, about nine tenths of them found once; the top ten carry around 10%. Sequencing was carried out using peripheral blood. Receptors were obtained from a man in his fifties with COVID-19, enrolled during active disease. Each CDR3 is given with its conserved first and last residue. Each record gives: CDR3 length, D gene, J gene, clone size, V gene, CDR3 DNA, CDR3 protein. D genes are given only for firm matches. Expanded clones get a size class; other rows say once, few or many, or leave the size out.

>15|TRBD1|TRBJ1-1|-|TRBV4-3
TGCGCCAGCAGCCCCGGGACAGGGTCGCGGACTGAAGCTTTCTTT
CASSPGTGSRTEAFF
>14|-|TRBJ1-4|-|TRBV28
TGTGCCAGCAGCGAGTCGGGGTCTAATGAAAAACTGTTTTTT
CASSESGSNEKLFF
>16|-|TRBJ2-6|few|TRBV6-5
TGTGCCAGCAGTTACTCTCGACTCTCTGGGGCCAACGTCCTGACTTTC
CASSYSRLSGANVLTF
>15|TRBD1|TRBJ1-4|once|TRBV5-4
TGTGCCAGCAGCTCGACAGGGGCGCGGGTCGAAAAACTGTTTTTT
CASSSTGARVEKLFF
>17|-|TRBJ2-6|-|TRBV7-3
TGTGCCAGCAGCTCGGAGCCCACAGGGACTGGGGCCAACGTCCTGACTTTC
CASSSEPTGTGANVLTF
>14|TRBD1|TRBJ1-2|-|TRBV27
TGTGCCAGCGGTGCAGAGGGGGCCAGCTATGGCTACACCTTC
CASGAEGASYGYTF
>13|-|TRBJ1-3|-|TRBV9
TGTGCCAGCAGCGTAGGAGGGAGAAACACCATATATTTT
CASSVGGRNTIYF
>16|-|TRBJ2-1|-|TRBV28
TGTGCCAGCATCCCCGGGGGACCACGTCCCGGCAATGAGCAGTTCTTC
CASIPGGPRPGNEQFF
>16|-|TRBJ2-4|-|TRBV5-1
TGCGCCAGCAGCTTGGAGGACAGTAGAGCCAAAAACATTCAGTACTTC
CASSLEDSRAKNIQYF
>16|TRBD1|TRBJ1-6|-|TRBV28
TGTGCCAGCAGTTTACCGGGACAGGGGCTTAATTCACCCCTCCACTTT
CASSLPGQGLNSPLHF
>15|TRBD2|TRBJ2-3|-|TRBV7-9
TGTGCCAGCAGGGGTAGCGGGAGGAGTGGGGATACGCAGTATTTT
CASRGSGRSGDTQYF
>14|-|TRBJ1-2|-|TRBV4-3
TGCGCCAGCAGCCAAGAGTTGGGGGCTGGGGGCTACACCTTC
CASSQELGAGGYTF
>16|TRBD2|TRBJ2-4|-|TRBV6-2/TRBV6-3
TGTGCCAGCAGTTTCCCAGCGGGAAGGGTCAAAAACATTCAGTACTTC
CASSFPAGRVKNIQYF
>13|-|TRBJ2-5|-|TRBV6-5
TGTGCCAGCTCTCGGGGGGCAGGGGAGACCCAGTACTTC
CASSRGAGETQYF
>16|TRBD2|TRBJ2-7|-|TRBV5-1
TGCGCCAGCAGATTACAACTAAGCGGGAGCTCCTACGAGCAGTACTTC
CASRLQLSGSSYEQYF
>16|TRBD2|TRBJ2-1|-|TRBV28
TGTGCCAGCAGTCGCCTGGGACTAGCAGGCTACAATGAGCAGTTCTTC
CASSRLGLAGYNEQFF
>15|TRBD1|TRBJ2-1|-|TRBV7-3
TGTGCCAGCAGCTTACCTGGACAGGGCTACAATGAGCAGTTCTTC
CASSLPGQGYNEQFF
>14|-|TRBJ2-1|-|TRBV24-1
TGTGCCACCAGTGAGGGCGGGGTCTACAATGAGCAGTTCTTC
CATSEGGVYNEQFF
>15|-|TRBJ1-3|-|TRBV27
TGTGCCAGCCTCTTGATGGGGCACTCTGGAAACACCATATATTTT
CASLLMGHSGNTIYF
>15|-|TRBJ2-1|-|TRBV6-5
TGTGCCAGCAGTTCAAGACTATGGAGGTACGATGAGCAGTTCTTC
CASSSRLWRYDEQFF